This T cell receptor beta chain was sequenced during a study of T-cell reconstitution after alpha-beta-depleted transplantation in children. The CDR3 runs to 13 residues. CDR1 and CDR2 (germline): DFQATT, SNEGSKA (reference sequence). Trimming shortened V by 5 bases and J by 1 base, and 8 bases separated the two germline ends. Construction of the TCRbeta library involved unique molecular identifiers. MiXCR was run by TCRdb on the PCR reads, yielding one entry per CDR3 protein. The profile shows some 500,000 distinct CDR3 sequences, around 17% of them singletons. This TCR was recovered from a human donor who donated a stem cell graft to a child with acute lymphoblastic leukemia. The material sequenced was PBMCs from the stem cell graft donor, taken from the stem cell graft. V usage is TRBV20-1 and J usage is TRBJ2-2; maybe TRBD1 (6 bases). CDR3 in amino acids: CSALGQNTGELFF. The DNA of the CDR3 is TGCAGTGCTTTGGGACAGAACACCGGGGAGCTGTTTTTT.